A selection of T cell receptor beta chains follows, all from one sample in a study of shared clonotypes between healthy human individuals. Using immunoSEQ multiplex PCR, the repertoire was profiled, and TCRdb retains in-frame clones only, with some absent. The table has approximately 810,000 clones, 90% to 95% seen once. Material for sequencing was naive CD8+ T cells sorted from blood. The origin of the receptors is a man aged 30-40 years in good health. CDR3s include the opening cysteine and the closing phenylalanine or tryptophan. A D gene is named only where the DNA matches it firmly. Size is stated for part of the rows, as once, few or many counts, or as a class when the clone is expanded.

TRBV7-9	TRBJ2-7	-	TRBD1	CASSETGTGPYEQYF	TGTGCCAGCAGCGAAACCGGGACAGGACCCTACGAGCAGTACTTC
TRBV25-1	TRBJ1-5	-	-	CASSEEGQGSQPQHF	TGTGCCAGCAGTGAAGAAGGGCAGGGCAGTCAGCCCCAGCATTTT
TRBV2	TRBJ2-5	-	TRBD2	CARQPGLAKETQYF	TGTGCCAGACAACCGGGACTAGCGAAAGAGACCCAGTACTTC
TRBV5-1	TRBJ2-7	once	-	CASSLVGGREQYF	TGCGCCAGCAGCTTGGTAGGGGGGCGGGAGCAGTACTTC
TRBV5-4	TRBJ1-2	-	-	CASSFGHLNYGYTF	TGTGCCAGCAGCTTTGGACACCTAAACTATGGCTACACCTTC
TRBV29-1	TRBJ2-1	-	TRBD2	CSVGRATGTAYNEQFF	TGCAGCGTGGGGAGGGCCACCGGGACCGCCTACAATGAGCAGTTCTTC
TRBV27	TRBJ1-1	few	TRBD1	CASSFIGTGRTEAFF	TGTGCCAGCAGTTTTATCGGGACAGGGAGAACTGAAGCTTTCTTT
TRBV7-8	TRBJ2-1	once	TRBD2	CASSLTSGFTFF	TGTGCCAGCAGCCTAACTAGCGGGTTTACGTTCTTC
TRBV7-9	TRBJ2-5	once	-	CASSRALWEENRQETQYF	TGTGCCAGCAGCCGTGCTCTATGGGAAGAGAACAGACAAGAGACCCAGTACTTC
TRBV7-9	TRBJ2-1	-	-	CASSFGQDEQFF	TGTGCCAGCAGCTTCGGCCAGGATGAGCAGTTCTTC
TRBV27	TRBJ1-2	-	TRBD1	CASSVLGGRGREGYTF	TGTGCCAGCAGCGTACTGGGCGGCAGGGGGCGCGAGGGCTACACCTTC
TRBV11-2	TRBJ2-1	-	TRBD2	CASSLRGREDNEQFF	TGTGCCAGCAGCTTACGCGGGAGGGAAGACAATGAGCAGTTCTTC
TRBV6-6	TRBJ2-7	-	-	CASSYGRGEGLGEQYF	TGTGCCAGCAGTTATGGTAGGGGGGAGGGCCTGGGAGAGCAGTACTTC
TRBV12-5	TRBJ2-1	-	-	CASGLVPYEQFF	TGTGCTAGTGGTTTGGTACCCTACGAGCAGTTCTTC
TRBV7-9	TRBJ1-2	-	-	CASSPHMEGYTF	TGTGCCAGCAGCCCACATATGGAAGGCTACACCTTC
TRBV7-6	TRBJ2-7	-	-	CASSPLGREQYF	TGTGCCAGCAGCCCACTAGGCCGGGAGCAGTACTTC
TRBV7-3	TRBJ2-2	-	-	CASNSGPYTGELFF	TGTGCCAGCAATTCCGGGCCCTACACCGGGGAGCTGTTTTTT
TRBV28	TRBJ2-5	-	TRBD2	CASTSGTSGKETQYF	TGTGCCAGCACCTCCGGGACTAGCGGAAAAGAGACCCAGTACTTC
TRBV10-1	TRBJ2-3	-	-	CASSELRGQRDHTDTQYF	TGCGCCAGCAGTGAGTTGAGGGGGCAGCGGGACCACACAGATACGCAGTATTTT
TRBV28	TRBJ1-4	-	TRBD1	CASSLRRGVEKLFF	TGTGCCAGCAGTTTGCGCAGGGGGGTGGAAAAACTGTTTTTT
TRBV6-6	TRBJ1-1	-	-	CASSSQRGNTEAFF	TGTGCCAGCAGTTCTCAAAGGGGAAACACTGAAGCTTTCTTT
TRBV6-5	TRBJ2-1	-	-	CASSYSGGTSYNEQFF	TGTGCCAGCAGTTACTCGGGGGGAACCTCCTACAATGAGCAGTTCTTC
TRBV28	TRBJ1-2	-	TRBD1	CASSLINRGLNYGYTF	TGTGCCAGCAGTTTAATCAACAGGGGCTTGAACTATGGCTACACCTTC
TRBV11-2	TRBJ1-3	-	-	CASSLDVFGTVHSGNTIYF	TGTGCCAGCAGCTTAGATGTGTTCGGGACCGTCCACTCTGGAAACACCATATATTTT
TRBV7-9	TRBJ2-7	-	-	CASSLLEYSYEQYF	TGTGCCAGCAGCTTATTGGAATACTCCTACGAGCAGTACTTC
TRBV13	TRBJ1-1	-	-	CASSLANTEAFF	TGTGCCAGCAGCTTAGCTAACACTGAAGCTTTCTTT
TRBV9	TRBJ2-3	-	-	CASSRYDIGGSTDTQYF	TGTGCCAGCAGCCGATACGACATTGGGGGAAGCACAGATACGCAGTATTTT
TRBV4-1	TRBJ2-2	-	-	CASSQRGEGNTGELFF	TGCGCCAGCAGCCAAAGGGGGGAAGGAAACACCGGGGAGCTGTTTTTT
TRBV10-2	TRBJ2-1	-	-	CASSDMGEQFF	TGCGCCAGCAGTGATATGGGTGAGCAGTTCTTC
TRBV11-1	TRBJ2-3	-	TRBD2	CASSPVSGTLDTQYF	TGTGCCAGCAGCCCGGTTAGCGGGACCCTGGATACGCAGTATTTT
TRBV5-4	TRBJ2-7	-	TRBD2	CASSLPGGYEQYF	TGTGCCAGCAGCTTACCGGGGGGCTACGAGCAGTACTTC
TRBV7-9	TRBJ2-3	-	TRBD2	CASSLLSGTITDTQYF	TGTGCCAGCAGCCTTCTTAGCGGGACCATCACAGATACGCAGTATTTT
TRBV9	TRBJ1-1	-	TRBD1	CASSPRRTGNEAFF	TGTGCCAGCAGCCCGCGGCGGACAGGGAACGAAGCTTTCTTT
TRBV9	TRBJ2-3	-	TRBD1	CASSVEDRGLSTDTQYF	TGTGCCAGCAGCGTAGAGGACAGGGGGCTTAGCACAGATACGCAGTATTTT
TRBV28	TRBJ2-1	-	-	CASTPGTPSEQFF	TGTGCCAGCACTCCCGGGACTCCCTCGGAGCAGTTCTTC
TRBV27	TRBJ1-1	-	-	CASSLYGGTEAFF	TGTGCCAGCAGTTTATATGGGGGCACTGAAGCTTTCTTT
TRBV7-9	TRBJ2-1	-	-	CASSLREPPYNEQFF	TGTGCCAGCAGCTTAAGGGAGCCCCCCTACAATGAGCAGTTCTTC
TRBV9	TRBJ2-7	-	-	CASSVRPEGSYEQYF	TGTGCCAGCAGCGTAAGGCCAGAAGGATCCTACGAGCAGTACTTC
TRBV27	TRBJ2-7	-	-	CASSLSEGGDEQYF	TGTGCCAGCAGTTTATCGGAAGGCGGGGACGAGCAGTACTTC
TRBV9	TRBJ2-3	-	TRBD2	CASSADRLAFNTDTQYF	TGTGCCAGCAGCGCCGACCGACTAGCCTTTAACACAGATACGCAGTATTTT
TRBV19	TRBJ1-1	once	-	CASSIDGNLGTEAFF	TGTGCCAGTAGTATAGATGGGAATTTGGGCACTGAAGCTTTCTTT
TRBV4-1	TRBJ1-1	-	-	CASSQHTSLSGMNTEAFF	TGCGCCAGCAGCCAACATACGTCCCTTTCGGGAATGAACACTGAAGCTTTCTTT
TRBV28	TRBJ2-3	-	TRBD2	CATNSGGGDVRLTDTQYF	TGTGCCACCAACTCCGGGGGAGGGGACGTTCGTTTGACAGATACGCAGTATTTT
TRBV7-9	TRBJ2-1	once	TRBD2	CASSLAGRREGTTNEQFF	TGTGCCAGCAGCTTAGCGGGTAGAAGGGAGGGGACGACGAATGAGCAGTTCTTC
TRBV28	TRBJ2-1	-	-	CASSLGYNEQFF	TGTGCCAGCAGTCTCGGGTACAATGAGCAGTTCTTC
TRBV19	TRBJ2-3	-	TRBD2	CASSILAASTDTQYF	TGTGCCAGTAGTATCCTAGCGGCTAGCACAGATACGCAGTATTTT
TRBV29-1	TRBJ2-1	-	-	CSATESSYNEQFF	TGCAGCGCAACGGAGAGCTCCTACAATGAGCAGTTCTTC
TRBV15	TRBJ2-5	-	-	CATRPRGEVQETQYF	TGTGCCACCCGACCGCGTGGTGAAGTCCAAGAGACCCAGTACTTC
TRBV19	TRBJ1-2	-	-	CASSPLGDWGVEGYTF	TGTGCCAGTAGTCCACTCGGCGACTGGGGTGTAGAAGGCTACACCTTC
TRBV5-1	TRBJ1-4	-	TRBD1	CASSTTLEGAGNEKLFF	TGCGCCAGCAGCACCACCTTAGAGGGGGCGGGTAATGAAAAACTGTTTTTT
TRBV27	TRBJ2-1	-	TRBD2	CASSLPGLAGFNEQFF	TGTGCCAGCAGTTTGCCGGGACTAGCGGGCTTCAATGAGCAGTTCTTC
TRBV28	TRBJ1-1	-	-	CASSDVGGAEAFF	TGTGCCAGCAGCGACGTGGGGGGGGCTGAAGCTTTCTTT
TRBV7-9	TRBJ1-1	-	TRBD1	CASSPRDRGYDTEAFF	TGTGCCAGCAGCCCCAGGGACAGGGGGTATGACACTGAAGCTTTCTTT
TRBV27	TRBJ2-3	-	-	CASSLLKRGTDTQYF	TGTGCCAGCAGTTTATTAAAGCGGGGCACAGATACGCAGTATTTT
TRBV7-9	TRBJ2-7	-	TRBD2	CASSLVGGIFHEQYF	TGTGCCAGCAGCTTAGTGGGGGGGATTTTCCACGAGCAGTACTTC
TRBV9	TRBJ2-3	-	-	CASSATSQGRGTDTQYF	TGTGCCAGCAGCGCAACCTCCCAGGGGCGCGGCACAGATACGCAGTATTTT
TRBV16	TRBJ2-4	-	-	CASSEGGAKNIQYF	TGTGCCAGCAGCGAGGGGGGAGCCAAAAACATTCAGTACTTC
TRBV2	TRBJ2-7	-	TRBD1	CASSEGDSGQAYYEQYF	TGTGCCAGCAGTGAAGGAGATTCGGGACAGGCCTACTACGAGCAGTACTTC
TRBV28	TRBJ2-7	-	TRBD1	CASSRTGTYEQYF	TGTGCCAGCTCACGGACAGGAACCTACGAGCAGTACTTC